The clone carrying this TCR beta chain appeared many times. Its antigen is as yet unknown. Researchers prepared the TCRbeta library using unique molecular identifiers, the study reports. TCRdb redid the calling of the PCR reads with MiXCR, one entry per CDR3 protein. In the table there are hundreds of thousands of distinct CDR3 sequences, around 23% of which are singletons. This record comes from a study of T-cell reconstitution after alpha-beta-depleted transplantation in children. Study-level results: When one year had passed after transplant, most T-cell counts and diversity came from newly produced T cells. After transplant, at about two months, alpha-beta T cells were reportedly derived from several hundred expanded graft clones.

The material was PBMCs, mostly from graft donor cells, obtained 360 days after TCRalphabeta/CD19-depleted stem cell transplant. This clonotype was obtained from a boy younger than two who had a stem cell transplant for acute myeloid leukemia, so the T cells may come from the graft donor.

CDR3 nucleotide sequence: TGTGCCAGCATGGATATCATCGACGGCACCATATATTTT. Amino acid sequence: CASMDIIDGTIYF. The chain recombines TRBV12-3 or TRBV12-4 with TRBJ1-3; D is ambiguous. The CDR3 runs 13 residues. V shed 7 bases and J shed 9 bases, with 16 bases lying between them.